A selection of T cell receptor beta chains follows, all from one sample in a study of a mutant IDH1 vaccine in newly diagnosed glioma. For these receptors, no antigen is known. The data were produced by immunoSEQ multiplex PCR, yet TCRdb's version contains in-frame clones alone and is incomplete. The sample has 52,000 or so clones; about 80% are singletons. The sample was PBMCs, taken from a glioma patient whose treatment included an IDH1 peptide vaccine. The origin of the receptors is a woman aged 18-29 years with glioma. Some clones in this sample may be carry-over from other donors' samples. CDR3s include the opening cysteine and the closing phenylalanine or tryptophan. The order of the fields is J gene, D gene, V gene, clone size, CDR3 protein, CDR3 DNA. A D gene is named only where the DNA matches it firmly. Expanded clones are given a class, and other clones once, few, many or no size at all.

j_gene: TRBJ2-4
d_gene: .
v_gene: TRBV14
abundance: once
CDR3aa: CASSQDRIGLRSDIQYF
CDR3nt: TGTGCCAGCAGCCAAGATCGGATAGGACTAAGGTCGGACATTCAGTACTTC

j_gene: TRBJ2-3
d_gene: TRBD2
v_gene: TRBV9
abundance: .
CDR3aa: CASSVGVSGGADTQYF
CDR3nt: TGTGCCAGCAGCGTAGGAGTTAGCGGGGGAGCAGATACGCAGTATTTT

j_gene: TRBJ1-2
d_gene: .
v_gene: TRBV4-2
abundance: .
CDR3aa: CASSPEMSGNYGYTF
CDR3nt: TGTGCCAGCAGCCCAGAGATGAGCGGGAACTATGGCTACACCTTC

j_gene: TRBJ1-4
d_gene: TRBD1
v_gene: TRBV5-6
abundance: .
CDR3aa: CASSFGQGFEKLFF
CDR3nt: TGTGCCAGCAGCTTTGGACAGGGCTTCGAAAAACTGTTTTTT

j_gene: TRBJ2-3
d_gene: TRBD2
v_gene: TRBV29-1
abundance: once
CDR3aa: CSVDQAGGQDTQYF
CDR3nt: TGCAGCGTTGATCAGGCGGGAGGTCAAGATACGCAGTATTTT

j_gene: TRBJ2-3
d_gene: .
v_gene: TRBV5-1
abundance: .
CDR3aa: CASRLGSSTDTQYF
CDR3nt: TGCGCCAGCAGACTGGGCAGCAGCACAGATACGCAGTATTTT

j_gene: TRBJ2-2
d_gene: .
v_gene: TRBV15
abundance: .
CDR3aa: CATSIDGSVTGELFF
CDR3nt: TGTGCCACCAGTATAGACGGGAGTGTCACCGGGGAGCTGTTTTTT

j_gene: TRBJ2-3
d_gene: TRBD2
v_gene: TRBV2
abundance: .
CDR3aa: CASSVGREAPDTQYF
CDR3nt: TGTGCCAGCAGTGTAGGGCGGGAGGCCCCAGATACGCAGTATTTT

j_gene: TRBJ2-5
d_gene: .
v_gene: TRBV7-2
abundance: once
CDR3aa: CASSRSGAIQETQYF
CDR3nt: TGTGCCAGCAGCCGATCCGGCGCAATCCAAGAGACCCAGTACTTC

j_gene: TRBJ2-7
d_gene: .
v_gene: TRBV19
abundance: .
CDR3aa: CASSMAYPPYEQYF
CDR3nt: TGTGCCAGTAGTATGGCATACCCTCCCTACGAGCAGTACTTC